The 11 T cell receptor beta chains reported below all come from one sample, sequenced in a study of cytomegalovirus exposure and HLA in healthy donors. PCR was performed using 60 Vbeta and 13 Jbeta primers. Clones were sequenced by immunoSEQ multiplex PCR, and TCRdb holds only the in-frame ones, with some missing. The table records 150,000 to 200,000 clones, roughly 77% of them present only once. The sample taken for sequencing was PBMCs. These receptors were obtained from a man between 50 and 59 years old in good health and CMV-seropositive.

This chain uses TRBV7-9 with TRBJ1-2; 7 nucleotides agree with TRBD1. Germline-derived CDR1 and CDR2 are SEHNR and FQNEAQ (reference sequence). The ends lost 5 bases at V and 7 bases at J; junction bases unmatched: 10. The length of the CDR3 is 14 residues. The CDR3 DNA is TGTGCCAGCAGCCCTACCGGACAGGCTGGTGGCTACACCTTC. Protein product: CASSPTGQAGGYTF.

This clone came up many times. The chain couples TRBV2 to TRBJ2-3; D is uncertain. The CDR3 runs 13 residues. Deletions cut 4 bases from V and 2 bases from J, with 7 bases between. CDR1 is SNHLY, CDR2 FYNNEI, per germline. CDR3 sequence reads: CASSAENTDTQYF. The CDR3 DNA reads TGTGCCAGCAGTGCCGAGAACACAGATACGCAGTATTTT.

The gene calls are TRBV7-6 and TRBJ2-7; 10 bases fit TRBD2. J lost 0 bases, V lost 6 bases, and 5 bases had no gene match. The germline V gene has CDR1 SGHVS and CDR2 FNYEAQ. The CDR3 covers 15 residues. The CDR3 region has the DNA TGTGCCAGCAGTTCTAGCGGGGGATACTCCTACGAGCAGTACTTC. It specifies CASSSSGGYSYEQYF.

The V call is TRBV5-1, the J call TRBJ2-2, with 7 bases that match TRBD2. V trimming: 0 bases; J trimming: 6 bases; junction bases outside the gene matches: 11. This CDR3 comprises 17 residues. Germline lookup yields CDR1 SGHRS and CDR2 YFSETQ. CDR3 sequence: CASSLGLAGVASGELFF. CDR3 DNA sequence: TGCGCCAGCAGCTTGGGACTAGCTGGGGTAGCATCCGGGGAGCTGTTTTTT.

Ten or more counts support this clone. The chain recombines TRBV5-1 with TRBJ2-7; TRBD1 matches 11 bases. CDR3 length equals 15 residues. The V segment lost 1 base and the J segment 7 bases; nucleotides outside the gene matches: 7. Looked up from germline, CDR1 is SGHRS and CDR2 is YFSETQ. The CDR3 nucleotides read TGCGCCAGCAGCTTGACCGGACAGGGGGCGGATGAGCAGTACTTC. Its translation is CASSLTGQGADEQYF.

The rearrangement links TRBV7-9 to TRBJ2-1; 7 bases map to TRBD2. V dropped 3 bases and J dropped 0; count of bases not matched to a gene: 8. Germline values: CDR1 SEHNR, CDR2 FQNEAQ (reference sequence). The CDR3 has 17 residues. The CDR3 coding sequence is TGTGCCAGCAGCTTGATGGGGCGGGGGAGCTCCTACAATGAGCAGTTCTTC. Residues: CASSLMGRGSSYNEQFF.

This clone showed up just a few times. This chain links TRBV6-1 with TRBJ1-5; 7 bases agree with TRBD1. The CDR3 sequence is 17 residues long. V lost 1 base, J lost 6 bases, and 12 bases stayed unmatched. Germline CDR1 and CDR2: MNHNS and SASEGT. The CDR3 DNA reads TGTGCCAGCAGTGAAGACAGGGGAACCCTCTATGGTCAGCCCCAGCATTTT. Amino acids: CASSEDRGTLYGQPQHF.

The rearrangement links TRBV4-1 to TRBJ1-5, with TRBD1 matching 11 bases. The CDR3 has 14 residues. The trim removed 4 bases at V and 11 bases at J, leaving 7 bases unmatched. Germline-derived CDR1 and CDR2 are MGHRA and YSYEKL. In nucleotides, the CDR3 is TGCGCCAGCAGCCCGGGACAGGGGGTAGGGGCCCAGCATTTT. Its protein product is CASSPGQGVGAQHF.

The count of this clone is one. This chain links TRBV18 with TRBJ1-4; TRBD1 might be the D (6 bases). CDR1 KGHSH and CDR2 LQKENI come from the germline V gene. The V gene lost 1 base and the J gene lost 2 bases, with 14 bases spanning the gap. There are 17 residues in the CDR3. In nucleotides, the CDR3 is TGTGCCAGCTCACCACTACAGGGAACACTTACTAATGAAAAACTGTTTTTT. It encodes CASSPLQGTLTNEKLFF. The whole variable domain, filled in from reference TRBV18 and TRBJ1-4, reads NAGVMQNPRHLVRRRGQEARLRCSPMKGHSHVYWYRQLPEEGLKFMVYLQKENIIDESGMPKERFSAEFPKEGPSILRIQQVVRGDSAAYFCASSPLQGTLTNEKLFFGSGTQLSVL.

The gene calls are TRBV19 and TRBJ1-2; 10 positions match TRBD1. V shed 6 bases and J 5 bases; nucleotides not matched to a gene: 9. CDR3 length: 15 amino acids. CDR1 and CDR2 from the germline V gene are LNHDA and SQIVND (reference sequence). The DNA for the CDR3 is TGTGCCAGTAGCTATACCGGGACAGGGGAATATGGCTACACCTTC. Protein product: CASSYTGTGEYGYTF.

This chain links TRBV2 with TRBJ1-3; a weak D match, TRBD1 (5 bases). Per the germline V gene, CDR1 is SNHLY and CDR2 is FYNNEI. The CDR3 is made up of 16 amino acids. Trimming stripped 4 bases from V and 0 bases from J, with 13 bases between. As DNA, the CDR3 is TGTGCCAGCAGTGCGCAGCAGGGCTACTCTGGAAACACCATATATTTT. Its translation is CASSAQQGYSGNTIYF.